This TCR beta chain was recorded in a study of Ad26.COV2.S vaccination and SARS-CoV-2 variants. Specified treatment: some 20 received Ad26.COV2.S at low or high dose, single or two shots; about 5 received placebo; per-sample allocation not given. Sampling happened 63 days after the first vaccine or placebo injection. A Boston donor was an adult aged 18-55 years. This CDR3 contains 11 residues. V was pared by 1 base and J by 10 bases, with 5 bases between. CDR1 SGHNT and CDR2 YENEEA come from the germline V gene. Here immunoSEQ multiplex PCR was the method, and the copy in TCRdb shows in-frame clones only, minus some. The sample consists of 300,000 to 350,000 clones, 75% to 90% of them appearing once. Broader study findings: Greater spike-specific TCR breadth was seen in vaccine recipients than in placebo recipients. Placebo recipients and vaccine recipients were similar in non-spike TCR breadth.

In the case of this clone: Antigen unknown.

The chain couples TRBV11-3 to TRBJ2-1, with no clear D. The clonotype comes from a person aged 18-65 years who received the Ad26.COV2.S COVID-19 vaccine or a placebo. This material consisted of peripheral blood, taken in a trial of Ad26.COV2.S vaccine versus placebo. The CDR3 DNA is TGTGCCAGCAGCTTAGCCCGCGAGCAGTTCTTC. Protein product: CASSLAREQFF.